The 8 T cell receptor beta chains listed next were all sequenced from one sample in a study of CD8 T cells in Susac syndrome. Reverse transcription of roughly 0.45 to 1 ug RNA was performed with random hexamers. TCRdb used MiXCR to reprocess the immunoSEQ multiplex PCR reads, holding one entry per CDR3 protein. The profile shows about 100,000 distinct CDR3 sequences, 95% of them singletons. Sequenced material: CD8+ T cells from PBMCs. These receptors all come from a human donor with Susac syndrome.

The genes are TRBV4-1 and TRBJ1-1; D gene uncertain. The germline CDR1 and CDR2 sequences are MGHRA and YSYEKL. With 0 bases removed from V and 4 bases from J, the gap between germline ends came to 15 bases. The CDR3 spans 16 residues. As DNA, the CDR3 is TGCGCCAGCAGCCAAGAGGTTATAAATAGACGCACTGAAGCTTTCTTT. It is translated as CASSQEVINRRTEAFF.

This chain connects TRBV6-2 or TRBV6-3 to TRBJ2-3; TRBD2 is a possible D gene (6 bases). Per germline, CDR1 MNHEY and CDR2 SVGEGT. The V end was cut by 6 bases, the J end by 3 bases, with 16 bases between. The CDR3 totals 15 residues. Here the CDR3 DNA reads TGTGCCAGCAGCCCCGGTGGGCGGGAAACAGATACGCAGTATTTT. Its protein is CASSPGGRETDTQYF.

The chain employs TRBV20-1 and TRBJ2-5; TRBD2 agrees at 7 bases. With 2 bases clipped from V and 4 bases from J, the junction kept 10 bases outside the gene matches. Germline assignment: CDR1 DFQATT and CDR2 SNEGSKA (reference sequence). The CDR3 contains 15 residues. CDR3 residues: CSARSTGGEGETQYF. CDR3 coding DNA: TGCAGTGCTAGATCAACGGGGGGAGAGGGAGAGACCCAGTACTTC.

This chain uses TRBV20-1 with TRBJ2-4, with D tentatively TRBD1 (7 bases). The germline gives CDR1 DFQATT, CDR2 SNEGSKA (reference sequence). Trimming removed 5 bases from V and 4 bases from J, with 18 bases in between. CDR3 size: 15 residues. CDR3 in DNA: TGCAGTGCTGCCCCTGGGGGGACAGTGAAAAACATTCAGTACTTC. This encodes CSAAPGGTVKNIQYF.

This chain links TRBV3-1 with TRBJ2-3; D is unclear. This CDR3 comprises 13 residues. Germline V gene lookup returns CDR1 LGHDT and CDR2 YNNKEL (reference sequence). V was cut by 5 bases and J by 2 bases, with 8 bases left in between. CDR3 nucleotide sequence: TGTGCCAGCAGCTACCGGTCCACAGATACGCAGTATTTT. This gives the protein CASSYRSTDTQYF.

This rearrangement joins TRBV25-1 to TRBJ2-7; possibly TRBD1 for D (5 bases). Per the germline V gene, CDR1 is MGHDK and CDR2 is SYGVNS. The V and J ends lost 7 bases and 3 bases respectively, with 10 bases between them. The CDR3 totals 12 residues. In nucleotides, the CDR3 is TGTGCCAGCATGGACAACCTCTACGAGCAGTACTTC. Amino acid sequence: CASMDNLYEQYF.

This chain links TRBV6-4 with TRBJ2-1; D might be TRBD2 (6 bases). Trimming shortened V by 0 bases and J by 8 bases, and 14 bases separated the two germline ends. The CDR3 sequence is 15 residues long. Germline CDR1 MRHNA, CDR2 SNTAGT. The CDR3: CASSDSEGGVDEQFF. The CDR3 region has the DNA TGTGCCAGCAGTGACTCGGAGGGAGGCGTCGATGAGCAGTTCTTC.

V usage is TRBV2 and J usage is TRBJ2-5, with 14 bases that match TRBD2. This CDR3 contains 16 residues. V gave up 6 bases and J gave up 3 bases; unmatched junction bases: 6. Germline V gene sequence: CDR1 SNHLY, CDR2 FYNNEI. The DNA for the CDR3 is TGTGCCAGCAGGGCGGGACTAGCGGGGGCCGAAGAGACCCAGTACTTC. It specifies CASRAGLAGAEETQYF.